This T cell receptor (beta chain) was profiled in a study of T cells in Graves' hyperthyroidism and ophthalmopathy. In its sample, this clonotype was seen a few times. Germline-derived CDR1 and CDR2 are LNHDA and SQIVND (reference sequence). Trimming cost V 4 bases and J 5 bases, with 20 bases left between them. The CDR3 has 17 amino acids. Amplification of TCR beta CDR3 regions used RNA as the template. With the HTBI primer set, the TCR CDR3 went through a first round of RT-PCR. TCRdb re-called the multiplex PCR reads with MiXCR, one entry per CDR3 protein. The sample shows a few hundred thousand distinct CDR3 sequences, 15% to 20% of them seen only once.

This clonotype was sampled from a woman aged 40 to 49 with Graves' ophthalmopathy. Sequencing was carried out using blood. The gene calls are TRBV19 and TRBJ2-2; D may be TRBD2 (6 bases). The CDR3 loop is CASSNPPGELVTGELFF. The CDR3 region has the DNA TGTGCCAGTAGTAACCCCCCGGGGGAGTTGGTGACCGGGGAGCTGTTTTTT.